Listed here are 27 T cell receptor beta chains from one sample, sequenced in a study of cytomegalovirus exposure and HLA in healthy donors. 13 Jbeta primers and 60 Vbeta primers were used for the PCR. Repertoires were generated with immunoSEQ multiplex PCR, while TCRdb's copy carries only in-frame clones and drops some. In the table there are about 160,000 clones, approximately 80% of which are singletons. Source material: PBMCs. The origin of the receptors is a woman aged 50 to 60 in good health and CMV-seronegative.

The rearrangement uses TRBV30 and TRBJ2-1; 10 nucleotides align to TRBD2. After removal of 3 bases from V and 5 bases from J, the junction contained 13 bases not matched to a gene. Germline V CDR1 and CDR2: GTSNPN, SVGIG (reference sequence). This CDR3 is 17 amino acids long. The CDR3 region is CAWSPGRLAGVHNEQFF. CDR3 DNA: TGTGCCTGGAGCCCTGGGAGGCTAGCGGGAGTCCACAATGAGCAGTTCTTC.

This clone was observed once. V usage is TRBV10-1 and J usage is TRBJ2-2, with D uncertain. The germline CDR1 and CDR2 sequences are WNHNN and SYGVQD (reference sequence). This CDR3 has 13 amino acids. V lost 2 bases, J lost 6 bases, and 7 bases lay in between. The CDR3 DNA is TGCGCCAGCAGTGAGCATTTCCCCGGGGAGCTGTTTTTT. It yields the protein CASSEHFPGELFF.

The rearrangement links TRBV30 to TRBJ2-1, with 10 bases identical to TRBD1. The CDR3 length is 15 residues. Germline lookup yields CDR1 GTSNPN and CDR2 SVGIG (reference sequence). V lost 6 bases to trimming and J lost 6 bases; unmatched junction nucleotides: 11. The CDR3 region is CACPRDRGTGNEQFF. DNA for the CDR3: TGTGCCTGCCCTAGGGACAGGGGAACGGGCAATGAGCAGTTCTTC.

The chain couples TRBV5-1 to TRBJ1-6, with TRBD1 identical over 7 bases. The germline CDR1 and CDR2 sequences are SGHRS and YFSETQ. This CDR3 contains 18 residues. V trimming: 4 bases; J trimming: 7 bases; junction bases outside the gene matches: 17. CDR3 amino acids: CASSPGVWDREWNSPLHF. CDR3 in DNA: TGCGCCAGCAGCCCGGGAGTATGGGACAGAGAGTGGAATTCACCCCTCCACTTT.

The rearrangement uses TRBV19 and TRBJ2-3, with TRBD1 matching over 7 bases. The CDR3 has 16 amino acids. Germline CDR1 is LNHDA and CDR2 is SQIVND (reference sequence). Germline trimming cut 5 bases from V and 0 bases from J; bases unmatched to any gene: 8. The CDR3 sequence: CASSSRDRASTDTQYF. The CDR3 nucleotides read TGTGCCAGTAGTTCGCGTGACAGGGCCAGCACAGATACGCAGTATTTT. Variable domain in full (rest from reference TRBV19 and TRBJ2-3): DGGITQSPKYLFRKEGQNVTLSCEQNLNHDAMYWYRQDPGQGLRLIYYSQIVNDFQKGDIAEGYSVSREKKESFPLTVTSAQKNPTAFYLCASSSRDRASTDTQYFGPGTRLTVL.

The V call is TRBV9, the J call TRBJ1-2; possible D gene TRBD1, 5 bases. Trimming took off 0 bases at V and 2 bases at J, with 11 bases between the two ends. The CDR3 totals 15 residues. Germline CDR1 reads SGDLS; CDR2 reads YYNGEE. Here the CDR3 reads CASSVEVGPNYGYTF. The CDR3 DNA reads TGTGCCAGCAGCGTAGAGGTGGGGCCGAACTATGGCTACACCTTC. Drawing the rest from reference TRBV9 and TRBJ1-2, the complete variable domain is DSGVTQTPKHLITATGQRVTLRCSPRSGDLSVYWYQQSLDQGLQFLIQYYNGEERAKGNILERFSAQQFPDLHSELNLSSLELGDSALYFCASSVEVGPNYGYTFGSGTRLTVV.

The count of this clone is one. The chain links TRBV18 to TRBJ2-1, with a possible D match to TRBD1 (7 bases). Germline lookup yields CDR1 KGHSH and CDR2 LQKENI. The CDR3 spans 16 residues. The germline V and J ends were trimmed by 6 bases and 3 bases, with 18 bases remaining between them. The CDR3 protein is CASSPPGTAGYNEQFF. In DNA, the CDR3 is TGTGCCAGCTCTCCGCCGGGGACAGCGGGCTACAATGAGCAGTTCTTC.

A few counts support this clone. The gene calls are TRBV27 and TRBJ1-5; D unclear. This CDR3 has 15 amino acids. Per germline, CDR1 MNHEY and CDR2 SMNVEV (reference sequence). Trimming pared 3 bases from V and 4 bases from J, leaving 13 bases between. The CDR3: CASSFYRGINQPQHF. The CDR3, as DNA: TGTGCCAGCAGTTTCTATCGCGGAATAAATCAGCCCCAGCATTTT.

On this clone: A junction end diverges from the germline sequence, so it may reflect a read error. The V and J genes are TRBV7-7 and TRBJ2-5; 7 positions agree with TRBD1. TRBJ2-7 explains the end of the DNA better; the J call may be wrong. In germline, CDR1 is SSHAT, CDR2 FNYEAQ (reference sequence). The CDR3 spans 12 residues. The CDR3 sequence is CASTGEPYEQYF. The CDR3 DNA is TGTGCTAGCACAGGGGAGCCCTACGAGCAGTACTTC.

V gene TRBV7-3 combines with J gene TRBJ1-1, with D unresolved. V lost 5 bases and J lost 8, with 18 bases in between. The CDR3 consists of 14 residues. Germline V gives CDR1 SGHTA, CDR2 FQGTGA. The CDR3 DNA sequence: TGTGCCAGCAGCCGGAATGCAGGTGCAACGGAAGCTTTCTTT. This encodes CASSRNAGATEAFF. The complete variable domain, with remaining parts taken from reference TRBV7-3 and TRBJ1-1, reads GAGVSQTPSNKVTEKGKYVELRCDPISGHTALYWYRQSLGQGPEFLIYFQGTGAADDSGLPNDRFFAVRPEGSVSTLKIQRTERGDSAVYLCASSRNAGATEAFFGQGTRLTVV.

The J gene is TRBJ2-5, the V gene TRBV5-4; 9 nucleotides match TRBD1. Matching the DNA end better, TRBJ2-7 makes the J call doubtful. The CDR3 covers 14 residues. The germline V gene has CDR1 SGHNT and CDR2 YYREEE (reference sequence). CDR3 in DNA: TGTGCCAGCAGCACGCCGACAGGGGGGTACGAGCAGTACTTC. Translating it yields CASSTPTGGYEQYF.

The chain has TRBV29-1 and TRBJ1-2; the D is unclear. This CDR3 is built from 15 residues. Trimming took off 4 bases at V and 3 bases at J, with 18 bases between the two ends. Germline V gives CDR1 SQVTM, CDR2 ANQGSEA. The CDR3 region has the DNA TGCAGCGTTGTCAGACTGGGTGGCGGTGACTATGGCTACACCTTC. Encoded protein: CSVVRLGGGDYGYTF.

The chain uses TRBV1 and TRBJ2-3; the D segment call TRBD2 is taken from the table without a DNA check. TRBV1 is a pseudogene locus. The CDR3 is made up of 19 amino acids. Here the CDR3 reads CTSSQRPGLAGGVTDTQYF. The CDR3 nucleotides are TGCACCAGCAGCCAAAGGCCGGGACTAGCGGGGGGGGTCACAGATACGCAGTATTTT.

The chain recombines TRBV6-4 with TRBJ2-1, with D maybe TRBD2 (6 bases). The germline CDR1 and CDR2 sequences are MRHNA and SNTAGT. V dropped 0 bases and J dropped 3 bases, with 12 bases sitting between them. The CDR3 sequence is 16 residues long. The CDR3 bases are TGTGCCAGCAGTGACTCAGAGCGGGCGGACTACAATGAGCAGTTCTTC. This codes for CASSDSERADYNEQFF.

The chain uses TRBV28 and TRBJ1-2; D gene unclear. CDR1 and CDR2 (germline): MDHEN, SYDVKM. CDR3 size: 12 residues. V shed 5 bases and J shed 14 bases, with 18 bases lying between them. Written as DNA, the CDR3 is TGTGCCAGCAGTCCCTCACGGATGGCTAGTACCTTC. It yields the protein CASSPSRMASTF.

CDR3 region: CASIPGFGRNYEQYF. The CDR3 coding sequence is TGTGCCAGCATTCCGGGATTCGGCCGGAACTACGAGCAGTACTTC. This chain connects TRBV6-1 to TRBJ2-7; possibly TRBD2 for D (5 bases). CDR3 length equals 15 residues. From germline, CDR1 is MNHNS and CDR2 SASEGT. V was clipped by 7 bases and J by 3 bases, with 19 bases between them.

This sequence joins TRBV6-5 and TRBJ2-3; TRBD2 matches 8 bases. The CDR3 is 14 residues long. V lost 5 bases to trimming and J lost 3 bases; unmatched junction nucleotides: 4. The germline CDR1 and CDR2 sequences are MNHEY and SVGAGI. The CDR3 DNA is TGTGCCAGCAGTCTCCGGGGGGGAACAGATACGCAGTATTTT. This gives the protein CASSLRGGTDTQYF.

The chain joins TRBV5-8 to TRBJ1-3; D unresolved. Germline CDR1 and CDR2: SGHTS and YDEGEE. CDR3 length: 13 amino acids. Trimming removed 5 bases from V and 4 bases from J, with 10 bases in between. The CDR3 is CASRHRVGNTIYF. The CDR3 nucleotides are TGTGCCAGCAGGCACAGAGTCGGAAACACCATATATTTT.

The CDR3 DNA is TGTGCCATCAGTGATTTCGGGACAGGACTCACTGAAGCTTTCTTT. Its translation: CAISDFGTGLTEAFF. The chain couples TRBV10-3 to TRBJ1-1, with 8 bases fitting TRBD1. V gave up 3 bases and J gave up 4 bases; unmatched junction bases: 7. The CDR3 covers 15 residues. Germline V gene lookup returns CDR1 ENHRY and CDR2 SYGVKD.

J is TRBJ2-1 and V is TRBV4-3; the match to TRBD2 covers 8 bases. The CDR3 length is 15 residues. CDR1 and CDR2 (germline): LGHNA, YSLEER. The V segment lost 2 bases and the J segment 6 bases; nucleotides outside the gene matches: 6. The CDR3 DNA reads TGCGCCAGCAGCCAAACGGGGGGGCCGTTCAATGAGCAGTTCTTC. Its translation: CASSQTGGPFNEQFF.

The DNA of the CDR3 is TGTGCCATCAGTGGGGTTAGCGGGGTGGGCCCAGATACGCAGTATTTT. This codes for CAISGVSGVGPDTQYF. The rearrangement uses TRBV10-3 and TRBJ2-3, with 8 bases matching TRBD2. The CDR3 length is 16 residues. Germline V lookup: CDR1 ENHRY, CDR2 SYGVKD. After removal of 4 bases from V and 4 bases from J, the junction contained 10 bases not matched to a gene.

V is TRBV7-2 and J is TRBJ2-3; D call uncertain. Germline V gene lookup returns CDR1 SGHTA and CDR2 FQGNSA. This CDR3 is 11 amino acids long. V was pared by 5 bases and J by 9 bases, with 9 bases between. CDR3 bases: TGTGCCAGCAGCGACTCTCGCACGCAGTATTTT. Protein: CASSDSRTQYF.

The CDR3 sequence is CSASEVSTFF. The DNA of the CDR3 is TGCAGTGCTAGCGAGGTCAGTACTTTCTTT. The chain links TRBV20-1 to TRBJ1-1; D gene ambiguous. The CDR3 is 10 amino acids. From germline, CDR1 is DFQATT and CDR2 SNEGSKA (reference sequence). Trimming took off 3 bases at V and 12 bases at J, with 11 bases between the two ends.

The chain carries TRBV10-3 and TRBJ1-1, with 7 positions matching TRBD1. The V and J ends lost 3 bases and 1 base, in that order; junction bases with no gene match: 2. CDR1 is ENHRY, CDR2 SYGVKD, per germline. The CDR3 spans 14 residues. The CDR3 reads CAISEDRANTEAFF. As DNA, the CDR3 is TGTGCCATCAGTGAAGACAGGGCGAACACTGAAGCTTTCTTT.

This chain joins TRBV7-9 and TRBJ2-7; TRBD1 matches 7 bases. The V gene end was trimmed by 4 bases and the J gene end by 0 bases; junction bases not matched to a gene: 3. Germline CDR1 SEHNR, CDR2 FQNEAQ (reference sequence). The CDR3 covers 14 residues. The CDR3 loop is CASSSSGGSYEQYF. DNA of the CDR3: TGTGCCAGCAGCTCATCAGGGGGCTCCTACGAGCAGTACTTC.

The chain links TRBV7-6 to TRBJ1-1; TRBD1 aligns across 10 bases. The germline CDR1 and CDR2 sequences are SGHVS and FNYEAQ. The CDR3 is 17 amino acids. The trim removed 4 bases at V and 4 bases at J, leaving 12 bases unmatched. The CDR3 coding sequence is TGTGCCAGCAGCTCCCATTGGACAGGGGGTAGGGGCACTGAAGCTTTCTTT. The encoded protein is CASSSHWTGGRGTEAFF.

The chain uses TRBV5-8 and TRBJ2-1; 8 bases are a match to TRBD2. The CDR3 length is 15 residues. V shed 6 bases and J 7 bases; nucleotides not matched to a gene: 12. Germline CDR1 reads SGHTS; CDR2 reads YDEGEE. The CDR3 here is CASTTLGTRRNEQFF. CDR3 sequence (DNA): TGTGCCAGCACCACCTTGGGGACTAGACGAAATGAGCAGTTCTTC.